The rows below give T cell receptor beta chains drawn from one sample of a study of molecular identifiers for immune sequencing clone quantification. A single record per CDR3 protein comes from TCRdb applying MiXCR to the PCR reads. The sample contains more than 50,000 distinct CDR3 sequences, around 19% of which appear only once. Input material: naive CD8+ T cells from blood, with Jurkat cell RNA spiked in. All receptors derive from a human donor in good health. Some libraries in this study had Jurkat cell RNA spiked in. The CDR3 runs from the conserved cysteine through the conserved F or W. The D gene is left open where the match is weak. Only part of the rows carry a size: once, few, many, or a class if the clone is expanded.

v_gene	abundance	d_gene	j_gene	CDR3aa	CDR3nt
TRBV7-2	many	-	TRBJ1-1	CASSLTASGGTEAFF	TGTGCCAGCAGCTTGACAGCGTCTGGCGGCACTGAAGCTTTCTTT
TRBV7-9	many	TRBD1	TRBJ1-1	CASSSTGTGGNTEAFF	TGTGCCAGCAGCTCAACCGGGACAGGGGGTAACACTGAAGCTTTCTTT
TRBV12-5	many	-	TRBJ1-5	CASAGGLNQPQHF	TGTGCTAGTGCTGGGGGACTTAATCAGCCCCAGCATTTT
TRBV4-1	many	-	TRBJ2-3	CASSQEPSGGSTDTQYF	TGCGCCAGCAGCCAGGAACCTTCCGGGGGCAGCACAGATACGCAGTATTTT
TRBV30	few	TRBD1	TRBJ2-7	CAWSDDRGLSYEQYF	TGTGCCTGGAGTGATGACAGGGGCCTTTCCTACGAGCAGTACTTC
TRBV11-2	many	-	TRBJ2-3	CASSGHSADTQYF	TGTGCCAGCAGCGGACATAGCGCAGATACGCAGTATTTT
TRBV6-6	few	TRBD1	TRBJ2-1	CASSYLQGSSLTHEQFF	TGTGCCAGCAGTTACTTACAGGGGTCGAGCTTAACACATGAGCAGTTCTTC
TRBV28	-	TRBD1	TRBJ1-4	CASRTSGQGTYAEKLFF	TGTGCCAGCAGAACCTCCGGACAGGGAACTTATGCTGAAAAACTGTTTTTT
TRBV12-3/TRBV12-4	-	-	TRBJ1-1	CASSFDVRGKAFF	TGTGCCAGCAGTTTTGATGTAAGGGGAAAAGCTTTCTTT
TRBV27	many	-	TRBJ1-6	CASSLSGRVNSPLHF	TGTGCCAGCAGTTTATCCGGCAGGGTTAATTCACCCCTCCACTTT
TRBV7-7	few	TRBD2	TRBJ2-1	CASSPTSGFGNEQFF	TGTGCCAGCAGTCCAACTAGCGGGTTCGGAAATGAGCAGTTCTTC
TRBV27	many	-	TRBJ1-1	CASSLSVLAEAFF	TGTGCCAGCAGTTTATCAGTGCTGGCTGAAGCTTTCTTT
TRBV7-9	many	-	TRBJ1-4	CASSWTETHEKLFF	TGTGCCAGCAGCTGGACTGAAACCCATGAAAAACTGTTTTTT
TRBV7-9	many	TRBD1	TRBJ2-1	CASSHRDRVFNEQFF	TGTGCCAGCAGCCACCGGGACAGGGTCTTCAATGAGCAGTTCTTC
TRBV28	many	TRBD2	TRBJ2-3	CASSSGLAGGGTDTQYF	TGTGCCAGCAGTTCGGGACTAGCGGGAGGAGGCACAGATACGCAGTATTTT
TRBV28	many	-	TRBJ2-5	CASRIGTLRETQYF	TGTGCCAGCAGAATAGGGACTCTCCGGGAGACCCAGTACTTC
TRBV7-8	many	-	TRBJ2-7	CASSTTSEQYF	TGTGCCAGCAGCACAACCTCCGAGCAGTACTTC
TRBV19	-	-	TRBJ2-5	CASSIFGSQETQYF	TGTGCCAGTAGTATCTTCGGCTCCCAAGAGACCCAGTACTTC
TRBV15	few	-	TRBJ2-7	CATSFGTLYEQYF	TGTGCCACCAGCTTCGGGACCCTCTACGAGCAGTACTTC
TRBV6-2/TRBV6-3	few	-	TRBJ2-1	CASSYLREQFF	TGTGCCAGCAGTTACTTGCGTGAGCAGTTCTTC
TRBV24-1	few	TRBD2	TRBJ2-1	CATSDLSMGLAANEQFF	TGTGCCACCAGTGATTTGTCGATGGGACTAGCGGCCAATGAGCAGTTCTTC
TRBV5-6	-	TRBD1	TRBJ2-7	CVSSFGTARYEQYF	TGTGTCAGCAGCTTTGGGACAGCTCGTTACGAGCAGTACTTC
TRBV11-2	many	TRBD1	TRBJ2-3	CASNRQGSDTQYF	TGTGCCAGCAACCGACAGGGGTCAGATACGCAGTATTTT
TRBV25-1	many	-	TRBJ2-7	CASSEYTGYYSYEQYF	TGTGCCAGCAGTGAATATACAGGCTACTACTCCTACGAGCAGTACTTC
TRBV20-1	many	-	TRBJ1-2	CSARLGQPNYGYTF	TGCAGTGCTAGACTAGGACAACCAAACTATGGCTACACCTTC
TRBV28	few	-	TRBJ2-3	CASSPSGTLTDTQYF	TGTGCCAGCAGTCCATCCGGGACACTCACAGATACGCAGTATTTT
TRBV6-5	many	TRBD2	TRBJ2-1	CASSPLAGASCNEQFF	TGTGCCAGCAGTCCCCTAGCGGGAGCCTCCTGCAATGAGCAGTTCTTC
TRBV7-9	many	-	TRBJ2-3	CANRGGTEPQYF	TGTGCCAACAGGGGGGGGACAGAGCCGCAGTATTTT
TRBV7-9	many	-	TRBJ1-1	CASSPVNTEAFF	TGTGCCAGCAGCCCCGTTAACACTGAAGCTTTCTTT
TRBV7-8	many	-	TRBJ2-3	CASSPQLTDTQYF	TGTGCCAGCAGTCCCCAGCTCACAGATACGCAGTATTTT
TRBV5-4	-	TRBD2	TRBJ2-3	CASSFGGGTDTQYF	TGTGCCAGCAGCTTCGGGGGGGGCACAGATACGCAGTATTTT
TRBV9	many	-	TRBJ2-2	CASSVVGTNTGELFF	TGTGCCAGCAGCGTAGTAGGAACGAACACCGGGGAGCTGTTTTTT
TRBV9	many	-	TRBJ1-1	CASNPWGNTEAFF	TGTGCCAGCAACCCGTGGGGGAACACTGAAGCTTTCTTT
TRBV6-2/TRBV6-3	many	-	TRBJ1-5	CASSYSPGANQPQHF	TGTGCCAGCAGTTACTCGCCAGGGGCTAATCAGCCCCAGCATTTT
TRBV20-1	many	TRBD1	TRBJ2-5	CSADTGTVYQETQYF	TGCAGTGCCGATACCGGGACAGTCTATCAAGAGACCCAGTACTTC
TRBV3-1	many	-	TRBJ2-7	CASGGLDEQYF	TGTGCCAGCGGTGGGCTTGACGAGCAGTACTTC
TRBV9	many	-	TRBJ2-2	CASSVTGTGELFF	TGTGCCAGCAGCGTAACTGGCACCGGGGAGCTGTTTTTT
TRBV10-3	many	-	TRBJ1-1	CAISESGRGGTEAFF	TGTGCCATCAGTGAGTCCGGCAGGGGTGGGACTGAAGCTTTCTTT
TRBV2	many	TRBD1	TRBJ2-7	CASSPTGGLPYEQYF	TGTGCCAGCAGTCCGACAGGGGGTTTACCCTACGAGCAGTACTTC
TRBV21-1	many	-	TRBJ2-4	CASSTTGSLAKNIQYF	TGTGCCAGCAGCACGACAGGGTCTTTAGCCAAAAACATTCAGTACTTC
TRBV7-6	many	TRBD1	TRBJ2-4	CASSSEDRAKNIQYF	TGTGCCAGCAGCTCAGAGGACAGGGCCAAAAACATTCAGTACTTC
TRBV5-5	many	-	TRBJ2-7	CASRETPGRRTTYEQYF	TGTGCCAGCAGGGAGACTCCGGGACGGCGGACTACCTACGAGCAGTACTTC
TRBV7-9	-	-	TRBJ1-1	CASSLGFGENTGAFF	TGTGCCAGCAGCTTAGGGTTTGGGGAGAACACCGGAGCTTTCTTT
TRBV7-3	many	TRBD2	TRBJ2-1	CASRSKSGTSGSGYNEQFF	TGTGCCAGCAGGAGCAAATCCGGGACTAGCGGGAGTGGGTACAATGAGCAGTTCTTC
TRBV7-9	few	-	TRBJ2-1	CASSPRGGPSYNEQFF	TGTGCCAGCAGCCCCCGGGGCGGTCCCTCCTACAATGAGCAGTTCTTC
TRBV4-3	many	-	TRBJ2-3	CASSPGGLPTDTQYF	TGCGCCAGCAGCCCGGGCGGGCTCCCCACAGATACGCAGTATTTT
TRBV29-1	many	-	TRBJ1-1	CSADPGMNTEAFF	TGCAGCGCCGACCCGGGGATGAACACTGAAGCTTTCTTT
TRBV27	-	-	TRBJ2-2	CASSLGASYGELFF	TGTGCCAGCAGTTTAGGGGCTAGCTACGGGGAGCTGTTTTTT
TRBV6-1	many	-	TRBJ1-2	CASSELSLGYGYTF	TGTGCCAGCAGTGAACTCAGCCTTGGATATGGCTACACCTTC
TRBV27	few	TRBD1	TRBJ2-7	CASSWDRGGSTYEQYF	TGTGCCAGCAGTTGGGACAGGGGTGGGTCCACCTACGAGCAGTACTTC
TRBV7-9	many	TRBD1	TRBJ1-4	CASSTGTAGNEKLFF	TGTGCCAGCAGTACCGGGACAGCGGGAAATGAAAAACTGTTTTTT
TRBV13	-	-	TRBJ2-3	CASSQSSNTDTQYF	TGTGCCAGCAGCCAATCATCTAACACAGATACGCAGTATTTT
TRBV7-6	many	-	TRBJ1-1	CASSLGTGTEAFF	TGTGCCAGCAGCTTAGGTACGGGCACTGAAGCTTTCTTT
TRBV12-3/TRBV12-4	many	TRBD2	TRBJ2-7	CASSSPWSGESSYEQYF	TGTGCCAGCAGTAGCCCCTGGAGCGGGGAGAGCTCCTACGAGCAGTACTTC
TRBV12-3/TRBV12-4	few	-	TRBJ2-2	CASSLILGTGGELFF	TGTGCCAGCAGTTTAATTCTTGGGACTGGGGGGGAGCTGTTTTTT
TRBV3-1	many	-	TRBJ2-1	CASSQVDPRELIANEQFF	TGTGCCAGCAGCCAAGTTGACCCCCGGGAACTAATTGCCAATGAGCAGTTCTTC
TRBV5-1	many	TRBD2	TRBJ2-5	CASNHRLAGQETQYF	TGCGCCAGCAACCACCGACTAGCGGGGCAAGAGACCCAGTACTTC
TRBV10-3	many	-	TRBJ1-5	CATGGKSNQPQHF	TGTGCCACCGGCGGGAAAAGCAATCAGCCCCAGCATTTT